What follows are 9 T cell receptor beta chains derived from one specimen sequenced in a study of blood T cell repertoires in COVID-19. Sequencing used immunoSEQ multiplex PCR; TCRdb keeps in-frame clones, though not all of them. Of roughly 190,000 clones listed, around four fifths are singletons. The sequencing input was peripheral blood. Receptors were obtained from a woman in her 70s with active or convalescent COVID-19.

The chain couples TRBV2 to TRBJ1-4, with 8 bases identical to TRBD1. The CDR3 is 14 amino acids. Germline V gene sequence: CDR1 SNHLY, CDR2 FYNNEI. The V segment lost 9 bases and the J segment 8 bases; nucleotides outside the gene matches: 11. The CDR3 loop reads CASGNGRGLEKLFF. The CDR3 DNA follows: TGTGCCAGTGGAAACGGCAGGGGGCTCGAAAAACTGTTTTTT.

The V call is TRBV19, the J call TRBJ1-2; maybe TRBD1 (5 bases). The V and J ends lost 7 bases and 0 bases respectively, with 15 bases between them. The CDR3 spans 15 residues. The germline CDR1 and CDR2 sequences are LNHDA and SQIVND (reference sequence). CDR3 protein: CASNERGSTNYGYTF. CDR3 coding DNA: TGTGCCAGTAACGAAAGGGGCAGTACTAACTATGGCTACACCTTC.

This chain links TRBV7-9 with TRBJ1-4; TRBD1 matches at 10 bases. This CDR3 contains 15 residues. The trim removed 1 base at V and 7 bases at J, leaving 3 bases unmatched. Germline V CDR1 and CDR2: SEHNR, FQNEAQ (reference sequence). CDR3 coding DNA: TGTGCCAGCAGCTTAGAAGGGACAGGGGTTGAAAAACTGTTTTTT. Translated: CASSLEGTGVEKLFF.

Only one count was recorded for this clone. The genes are TRBV20-1 and TRBJ2-7, with D unresolved. Per the germline V gene, CDR1 is DFQATT and CDR2 is SNEGSKA (reference sequence). This CDR3 comprises 12 residues. Trimming left V 3 bases short and J 4 bases short, with 10 bases between. CDR3 loop: CSASYQNYEQYF. In DNA, the CDR3 is TGCAGTGCTAGTTACCAGAATTACGAGCAGTACTTC.

This chain connects TRBV13 to TRBJ2-1; 8 bases are shared with TRBD2. CDR1 is PRHDT and CDR2 is FYEKMQ in the germline V gene (reference sequence). CDR3 length: 16 amino acids. The junction had 12 bases not matched to a gene; V was cut back by 5 bases and J by 6 bases. The CDR3 coding sequence is TGTGCCAGCAGCGCCCGGATTGCGGGAGGAGCCAATGAGCAGTTCTTC. The encoded protein is CASSARIAGGANEQFF. The variable domain in full, completed from reference TRBV13 and TRBJ2-1, reads AAGVIQSPRHLIKEKRETATLKCYPIPRHDTVYWYQQGPGQDPQFLISFYEKMQSDKGSIPDRFSAQQFSDYHSELNMSSLELGDSALYFCASSARIAGGANEQFFGPGTRLTVL.

This clone showed up just once. CDR3 nucleotides: TGTGCCAGCAGTGTAGGGAGCTACGAGCAGTACTTC. Protein: CASSVGSYEQYF. This sequence joins TRBV2 and TRBJ2-7; perhaps TRBD2 as D (5 bases). The CDR3 has 12 amino acids. Trimming cost V 4 bases and J 3 bases, with 7 bases left between them. In germline, CDR1 is SNHLY, CDR2 FYNNEI.

This clone showed up just once. This chain uses TRBV6-5 with TRBJ1-2; TRBD1 might be the D (5 bases). Trimming cost V 2 bases and J 9 bases, with 19 bases left between them. This CDR3 has 15 amino acids. Looked up from germline, CDR1 is MNHEY and CDR2 is SVGAGI. In DNA, the CDR3 is TGTGCCAGCAGTTACAGGGGATCCACATATCCGCGCTACACCTTC. This codes for CASSYRGSTYPRYTF.

This CDR3 is CASSYGTGTLSNTGELFF. CDR3 sequence (DNA): TGTGCCAGCAGCTATGGGACAGGCACCCTATCAAACACCGGGGAGCTGTTTTTT. The chain uses TRBV5-4 and TRBJ2-2, with 8 nucleotides matching TRBD1. With V trimmed by 3 bases and J by 2 bases, 12 bases remained unmatched. The CDR3 has 18 amino acids. The germline V gene has CDR1 SGHNT and CDR2 YYREEE (reference sequence).

This clone has just one count. This chain connects TRBV19 to TRBJ2-5, with TRBD2 as a possible D gene (6 bases). CDR1 and CDR2 from the germline V gene are LNHDA and SQIVND (reference sequence). Trimming took off 3 bases at V and 5 bases at J, with 13 bases between the two ends. The CDR3 runs 14 residues. CDR3 region: CASSIPGSRETQYF. Here the CDR3 DNA reads TGTGCCAGTAGTATCCCCGGGAGTCGCGAGACCCAGTACTTC.